The 18 T cell receptor beta chains given below trace back to one sample, sequenced in a study of Ad26.COV2.S vaccination and SARS-CoV-2 variants. The protocol was immunoSEQ multiplex PCR, while the TCRdb copy is restricted to in-frame clones and leaves out a portion. The data show approximately 360,000 clones, roughly 80% seen once. Documented treatment: approximately 18 received Ad26.COV2.S at low or high dose, single or two shots; 5 received placebo; per-sample allocation not given. Sampling was performed 63 days after the first vaccine or placebo injection. Material: peripheral blood, obtained in a trial of Ad26.COV2.S vaccine versus placebo. Receptor source: a person aged 18-65 years who received the Ad26.COV2.S COVID-19 vaccine or a placebo.

The rearrangement joins TRBV18 to TRBJ2-7; D may be TRBD1 (6 bases). The CDR3 length is 17 residues. Germline V gene data show CDR1 as KGHSH and CDR2 as LQKENI. Trimming shortened V by 3 bases and J by 6 bases, and 24 bases separated the two germline ends. The CDR3 DNA is TGTGCCAGCTCACCCTACCCTACAGGGAGTAGCATATCCGAGCAGTACTTC. This codes for CASSPYPTGSSISEQYF.

V and J are TRBV11-2 and TRBJ2-3; D not certain. The V gene lost 2 bases and the J gene lost 3 bases, with 18 bases spanning the gap. This CDR3 contains 17 residues. Per the germline V gene, CDR1 is SGHAT and CDR2 is FQNNGV. The CDR3 reads CASSLRAGRTRTDTQYF. The CDR3 nucleotides are TGTGCCAGCAGCTTACGGGCAGGACGCACACGAACAGATACGCAGTATTTT.

This clone was counted a few times. This chain uses TRBV5-4 with TRBJ1-4; a weak D match, TRBD1 (6 bases). The CDR3 extends over 15 amino acids. Trimming shortened V by 4 bases and J by 3 bases, and 13 bases separated the two germline ends. Germline V lookup: CDR1 SGHNT, CDR2 YYREEE (reference sequence). The CDR3 sequence: CASSPKGVANEKLFF. The CDR3 coding sequence is TGTGCCAGCAGCCCTAAGGGGGTAGCTAATGAAAAACTGTTTTTT.

The rearrangement uses TRBV5-1 and TRBJ2-7, with a tentative D call TRBD2 (6 bases). Germline V gene sequence: CDR1 SGHRS, CDR2 YFSETQ. The CDR3 length is 13 residues. Trimming stripped 7 bases from V and 5 bases from J, with 16 bases between. This chain's CDR3 is CASHLRSGHEQYF. In DNA form, the CDR3 reads TGCGCCAGCCATTTGAGGAGCGGGCACGAGCAGTACTTC.

This clone was detected once. V usage is TRBV30 and J usage is TRBJ2-7, with 7 bases identical to TRBD1. V trimming: 4 bases; J trimming: 6 bases; junction bases outside the gene matches: 9. There are 13 residues in the CDR3. Germline V CDR1 and CDR2: GTSNPN, SVGIG (reference sequence). CDR3 amino acids: CAWTAGGEAEQYF. DNA for the CDR3: TGTGCCTGGACGGCAGGGGGAGAGGCCGAGCAGTACTTC.

About this clone itself: Within the sample, other DNA sequences also encode this same CDR3. This sequence joins TRBV18 and TRBJ2-5, with 9 positions matching TRBD1. The CDR3 is 13 amino acids. V shed 6 bases, J shed 4 bases, and the junction held 3 bases outside the gene matches. Germline CDR1 and CDR2: KGHSH and LQKENI. The CDR3 DNA follows: TGTGCCAGCTCCCCGGGACAGGGAGAGACCCAGTACTTC. Amino acids: CASSPGQGETQYF.

V usage is TRBV5-1 and J usage is TRBJ2-5; either TRBD1 or TRBD2 may fit D (5 bases each). The ends were cut back, 4 bases at V and 4 bases at J, with 14 bases in the middle. Germline V gives CDR1 SGHRS, CDR2 YFSETQ. The CDR3 runs 14 residues. CDR3 bases: TGCGCCAGCAGCGGATTGGGGGTGGGAGAGACCCAGTACTTC. Its protein product is CASSGLGVGETQYF. Filled out from reference TRBV5-1 and TRBJ2-5, the complete variable domain reads KAGVTQTPRYLIKTRGQQVTLSCSPISGHRSVSWYQQTPGQGLQFLFEYFSETQRNKGNFPGRFSGRQFSNSRSEMNVSTLELGDSALYLCASSGLGVGETQYFGPGTRLLVL.

This clone has only a few counts. The CDR3 sequence is CASGLDHPGNQPQHF. In DNA form, the CDR3 reads TGTGCTAGTGGTTTGGATCACCCCGGCAATCAGCCCCAGCATTTT. The V call is TRBV12-5, the J call TRBJ1-5; D is unclear. The germline gives CDR1 LGHNT, CDR2 FRNRAP. V was cut by 1 base and J by 2 bases, with 9 bases left in between. There are 15 residues in the CDR3.

The gene calls are TRBV11-2 and TRBJ1-2, with a weak D call TRBD1 (6 bases). V was clipped by 5 bases and J by 3 bases, with 13 bases between them. This CDR3 is built from 14 residues. CDR1 and CDR2 (germline): SGHAT, FQNNGV. The CDR3 reads CASSHRVPYYGYTF. The CDR3 bases are TGTGCCAGCAGCCACAGGGTGCCCTACTATGGCTACACCTTC.

The count of this clone is one. The chain is built from TRBV24-1 and TRBJ2-3; 7 bases are a match to TRBD2. The CDR3 consists of 15 residues. V shed 5 bases and J 1 base; nucleotides not matched to a gene: 5. Germline lookup yields CDR1 KGHDR and CDR2 SFDVKD. The CDR3 loop is CATSVVGGGTDTQYF. The CDR3 DNA follows: TGTGCCACCAGTGTGGTGGGAGGGGGCACAGATACGCAGTATTTT.

Concerning this clone: The junction does not match germline at one end; this may be a read error. This sequence joins TRBV2 and TRBJ1-1; tentative D call: TRBD1 (5 bases). CDR1 and CDR2 (germline): SNHLY, FYNNEI. The CDR3 covers 13 residues. Here the CDR3 DNA reads TGTGCAAGCACCGGGGACTCGGGCTCTGAAGCTTTCTTT. It codes for CASTGDSGSEAFF.

Comment on this clone: Other DNA sequences in this specimen translate into the identical CDR3. The chain employs TRBV5-1 and TRBJ2-1; no clear D. The CDR3 contains 15 residues. The germline CDR1 and CDR2 sequences are SGHRS and YFSETQ. Trimming cost V 0 bases and J 0 bases, with 7 bases left between them. CDR3 loop: CASSLGESSYNEQFF. The CDR3 nucleotides read TGCGCCAGCAGCTTGGGCGAGAGCTCCTACAATGAGCAGTTCTTC.

This clone was observed a few times. This sequence joins TRBV6-5 and TRBJ1-1; the D is unclear. Germline V gene sequence: CDR1 MNHEY, CDR2 SVGAGI. The CDR3 contains 13 residues. The CDR3 reads CASGSSAKGEAFF. DNA of the CDR3: TGTGCGTCGGGCAGTAGCGCGAAGGGTGAAGCTTTCTTT.

This clone showed up just a few times. The V and J genes are TRBV12-3 or TRBV12-4 and TRBJ1-5; a weak D match, TRBD1 (5 bases). The germline V and J ends were trimmed by 9 bases and 3 bases, with 12 bases remaining between them. The CDR3 totals 13 residues. The CDR3 here is CASLRGANQPQHF. As DNA, the CDR3 is TGTGCCAGTTTACGCGGGGCCAATCAGCCCCAGCATTTT.

The rearrangement joins TRBV25-1 to TRBJ2-3; 8 nucleotides align to TRBD2. The CDR3 is 14 amino acids. The J segment lost 6 bases and the V segment lost 7 bases, leaving 9 bases of the junction unmatched. Germline V gives CDR1 MGHDK, CDR2 SYGVNS. In DNA form, the CDR3 reads TGTGCCAGCACGAGGCGGGGGGCCGGGGATACGCAGTATTTT. It codes for CASTRRGAGDTQYF.

The chain is built from TRBV4-2 and TRBJ1-2; D gene uncertain. Trimming took off 1 base at V and 7 bases at J, with 16 bases between the two ends. The germline gives CDR1 LGHNA, CDR2 YNFKEQ. This CDR3 comprises 15 residues. In DNA form, the CDR3 reads TGTGCCAGCAGCCAAGTCGGAGAGGGAAGTGGTGGCTACACCTTC. As protein: CASSQVGEGSGGYTF.

The chain is built from TRBV5-1 and TRBJ1-1; no clear D. The V gene's germline CDR1 is SGHRS and CDR2 YFSETQ. The CDR3 spans 14 residues. With 0 bases removed from V and 1 base from J, the gap between germline ends came to 7 bases. The DNA of the CDR3 is TGCGCCAGCAGCTTGGAAAGGCCGAACACTGAAGCTTTCTTT. This translates into CASSLERPNTEAFF.

The J gene is TRBJ2-1, the V gene TRBV20-1; TRBD2 matches 11 bases. The CDR3 runs to 14 residues. Germline V lookup: CDR1 DFQATT, CDR2 SNEGSKA (reference sequence). Germline trimming cut 3 bases from V and 7 bases from J; bases unmatched to any gene: 5. CDR3 sequence: CSASASGGSNEQFF. The CDR3 DNA reads as TGCAGTGCTAGTGCTAGCGGGGGGAGTAATGAGCAGTTCTTC.